The present TCR beta chain was sequenced within a study of OX40 agonist ivuxolimab in advanced cancers. About the full investigation: Ivuxolimab was an agonistic, fully human IgG2 monoclonal antibody directed against OX40 (CD134), a costimulatory receptor. Partial responses were achieved by three dose-escalation patients, of whom one had hepatocellular carcinoma and two had cutaneous melanoma. Patients were allowed to have had prior anti-PD-1, anti-PD-L1 or anti-CTLA-4 therapy, and roughly 40% of the dose-escalation patients had been treated with checkpoint inhibitors. In the dose-escalation cohort, around four fifths of patients were male, and the mean age was roughly 60 years, with a range of about 23 to 85. Intravenous ivuxolimab was administered to patients every 2 weeks at six dose levels: 0.01, 0.1, 0.3, 1.5, 3 and 10 mg/kg. The point of sequencing TCRbeta in the periphery was to test whether ivuxolimab changed TCR sequence diversity and drove clonal T-cell expansion. Of the roughly 50 dose-escalation patients, hepatocellular carcinoma was present in some 19, melanoma in around 15, renal cell carcinoma in 9 and head and neck cancer in 9. The paper covers the monotherapy dose-escalation part of the phase I ivuxolimab trial, which included N ≈ 50 patients. Overall study outcomes, separate from this receptor: Low levels of normalized T-cell clonal expansion were also seen in some nonresponding patients. At doses from 0.1 to 3.0 mg/kg, clonal expansion was seen in both CD4+ and CD8+ blood T cells between baseline and week 6. After ivuxolimab, more expanded clones were found on average in CD8+ T cells than in CD4+ T cells. Partial responders in the 0.1-3.0 mg/kg groups had among the lowest normalized peripheral clonal expansion, especially among CD8+ T cells. Antigen specificity was not determined for the clonally expanded peripheral T cells.

Patients with a history of autoimmune disease or receiving systemic immunosuppression were excluded from the trial. Peripheral blood for TCR sequencing was collected from all dose cohorts at baseline, on cycle 4 day 1, and on cycle 7 day 1. Samples came from an open-label, multicenter, first-in-human phase I dose-escalation trial of ivuxolimab. Adults with locally advanced or metastatic melanoma, renal cell carcinoma, hepatocellular carcinoma or head and neck squamous cell carcinoma were enrolled in the trial. Before TCR sequencing, CD4+ and CD8+ T cells were separately sorted from peripheral blood. After removal of 7 bases from V and 5 bases from J, the junction retains 3 bases not matched to a gene. The cysteine opens and the phenylalanine closes a CDR3 of 13 amino acids. Only CDR3 DNA is held: 39 bases, read in frame from base 1. The germline V gene specifies ENHRY as CDR1 and SYGVKD as CDR2. For sequencing of the TCRbeta CDR3 region, genomic DNA was extracted from the sorted cells. The immunoSEQ Assay was used to sequence the TCRbeta CDR3 regions. Imported from immuneACCESS, the table was reduced by TCRdb to in-frame sequences with V and J called. These copies leave out some clones; in studies compared against another copy, an unresolved V gene accounts for under half, and the cause of the remainder is not known. The sample table shows under 90,000 clones, and roughly nine tenths are seen once. The top ten clones comprise about 0.2% of the sample.

With regard to this clone: This clone's antigen is unknown. No base quality values were provided; no much bigger clone lies one nucleotide off.

The chain employs TRBV10-3 and TRBJ1-1, with 11 bases in between that match TRBD1. The input for sequencing was CD4+ or CD8+ T cells sorted from blood, taken in a trial of the OX40 agonist ivuxolimab. The TCR comes from an adult with an advanced solid tumor such as melanoma, head and neck, liver or kidney cancer. The sequence in DNA is TGTGCCATCAACTGGGACAGGGGGACTGAAGCTTTCTTT. It encodes CAINWDRGTEAFF.